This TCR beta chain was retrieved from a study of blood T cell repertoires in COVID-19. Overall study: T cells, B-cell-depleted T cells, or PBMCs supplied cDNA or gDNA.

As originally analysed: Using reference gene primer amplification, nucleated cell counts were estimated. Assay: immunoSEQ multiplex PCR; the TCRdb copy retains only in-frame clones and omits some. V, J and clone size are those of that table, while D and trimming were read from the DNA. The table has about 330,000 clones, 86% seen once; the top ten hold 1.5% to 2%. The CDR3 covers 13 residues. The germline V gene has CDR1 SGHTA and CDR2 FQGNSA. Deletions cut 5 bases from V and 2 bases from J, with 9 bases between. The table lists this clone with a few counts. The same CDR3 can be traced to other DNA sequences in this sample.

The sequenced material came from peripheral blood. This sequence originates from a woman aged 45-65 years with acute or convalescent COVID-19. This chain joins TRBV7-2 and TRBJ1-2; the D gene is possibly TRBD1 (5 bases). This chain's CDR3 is CASSQDRNYGYTF. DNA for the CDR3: TGTGCCAGCAGCCAAGACAGAAACTATGGCTACACCTTC.